This T cell receptor beta chain was sequenced in a study of regulatory T cells in long-lasting Graves disease. Findings and limits, study-wide: Persistent disease favored TRBV28, TRBJ1-2 and TRBJ2-5.

Trimming took 10 bases from V and 7 from J, leaving 19 bases between them. Germline V lookup: CDR1 ENHRY, CDR2 SYGVKD. The CDR3 contains 13 residues. Stated time point: newly diagnosed GD, antithyroid drugs for less than 3 months. After RNA was extracted from PBMCs, the TCR library was made from it. The authors built TCR beta libraries using iRepertoire HTBI primers and Arm-PCR of CDR3 regions. MiXCR, applied by TCRdb to the multiplex PCR reads, yields one record per CDR3 protein. The table lists a few hundred thousand distinct CDR3 sequences, about 12% of them singletons. This clonotype was seen a few times. Its antigen is undetermined. This sample was shared with a second study, whose subject was T cells in Graves' hyperthyroidism and ophthalmopathy. According to that study: TCR CDR3 regions were first amplified by RT-PCR with HTBI primers. Blood also carried most thyroid clonotypes expanded above 0.001.

The material was peripheral blood mononuclear cells (PBMCs), obtained at new diagnosis, from a patient treated with antithyroid drugs. The chain combines TRBV10-3 with TRBJ1-1; D may be TRBD1 (5 bases). This receptor was taken from a woman aged 18-30 years with Graves disease. The CDR3 DNA follows: TGTGCCACCCGACAGCTAGACAGCCTTGAAGCTTTCTTT. This codes for CATRQLDSLEAFF.